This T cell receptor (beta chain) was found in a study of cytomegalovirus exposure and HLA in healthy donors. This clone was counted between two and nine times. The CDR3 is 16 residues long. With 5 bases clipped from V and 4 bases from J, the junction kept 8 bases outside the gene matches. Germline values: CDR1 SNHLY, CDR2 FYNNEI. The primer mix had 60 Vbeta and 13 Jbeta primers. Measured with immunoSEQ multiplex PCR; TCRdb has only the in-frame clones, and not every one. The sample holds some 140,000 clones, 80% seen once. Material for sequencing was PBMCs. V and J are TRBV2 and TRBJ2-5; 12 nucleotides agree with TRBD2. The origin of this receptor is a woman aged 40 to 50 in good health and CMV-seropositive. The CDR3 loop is CASSTRAGLAGETQYF. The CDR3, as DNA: TGTGCCAGCAGTACCCGAGCGGGACTAGCGGGAGAGACCCAGTACTTC.